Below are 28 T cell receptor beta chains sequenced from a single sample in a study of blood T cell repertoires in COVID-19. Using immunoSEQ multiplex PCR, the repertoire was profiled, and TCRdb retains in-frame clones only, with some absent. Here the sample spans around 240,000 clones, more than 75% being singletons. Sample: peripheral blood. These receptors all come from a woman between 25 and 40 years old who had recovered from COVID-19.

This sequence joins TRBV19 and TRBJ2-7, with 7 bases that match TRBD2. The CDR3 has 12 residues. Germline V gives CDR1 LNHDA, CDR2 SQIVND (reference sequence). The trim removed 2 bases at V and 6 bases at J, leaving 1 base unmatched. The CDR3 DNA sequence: TGTGCCAGTAGTATAACGGGGGGCGAGCAGTACTTC. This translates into CASSITGGEQYF.

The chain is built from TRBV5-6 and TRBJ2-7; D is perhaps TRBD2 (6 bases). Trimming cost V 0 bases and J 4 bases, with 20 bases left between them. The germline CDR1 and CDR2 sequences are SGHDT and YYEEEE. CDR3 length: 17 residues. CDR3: CASSLAGAWGEVYEQYF. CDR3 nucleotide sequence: TGTGCCAGCAGCTTGGCCGGAGCGTGGGGGGAAGTTTACGAGCAGTACTTC.

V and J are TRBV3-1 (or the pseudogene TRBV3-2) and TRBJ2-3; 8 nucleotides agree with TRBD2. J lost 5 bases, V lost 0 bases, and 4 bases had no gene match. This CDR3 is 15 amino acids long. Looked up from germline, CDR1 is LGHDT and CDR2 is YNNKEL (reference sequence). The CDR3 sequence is CASSQDGGAVDTQYF. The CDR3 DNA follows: TGTGCCAGCAGCCAAGACGGGGGGGCAGTAGATACGCAGTATTTT.

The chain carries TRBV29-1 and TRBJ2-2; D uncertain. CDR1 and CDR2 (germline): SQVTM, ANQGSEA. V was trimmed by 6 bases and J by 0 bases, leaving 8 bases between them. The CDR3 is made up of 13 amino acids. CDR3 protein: CSVRTPNTGELFF. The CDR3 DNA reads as TGCAGCGTGCGAACCCCGAACACCGGGGAGCTGTTTTTT.

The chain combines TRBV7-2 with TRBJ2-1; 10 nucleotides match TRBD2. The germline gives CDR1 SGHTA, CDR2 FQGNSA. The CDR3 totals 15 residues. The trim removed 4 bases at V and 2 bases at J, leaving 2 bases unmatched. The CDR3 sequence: CASSWTSGTYNEQFF. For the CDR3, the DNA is TGTGCCAGCAGCTGGACTAGCGGAACCTACAATGAGCAGTTCTTC.

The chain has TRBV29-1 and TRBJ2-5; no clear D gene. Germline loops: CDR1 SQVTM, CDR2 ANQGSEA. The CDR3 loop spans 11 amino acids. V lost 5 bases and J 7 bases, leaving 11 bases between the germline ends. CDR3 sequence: CSVLTFGTQYF. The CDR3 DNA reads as TGCAGCGTTTTAACTTTTGGGACCCAGTACTTC. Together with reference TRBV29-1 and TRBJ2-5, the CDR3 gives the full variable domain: SAVISQKPSRDICQRGTSLTIQCQVDSQVTMMFWYRQQPGQSLTLIATANQGSEATYESGFVIDKFPISRPNLTFSTLTVSNMSPEDSSIYLCSVLTFGTQYFGPGTRLLVL.

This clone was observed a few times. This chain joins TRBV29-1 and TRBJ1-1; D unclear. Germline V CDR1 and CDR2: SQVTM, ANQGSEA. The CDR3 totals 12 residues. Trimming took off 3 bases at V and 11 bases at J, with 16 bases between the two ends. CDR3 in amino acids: CSVERFAATAFF. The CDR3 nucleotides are TGCAGCGTTGAGAGATTCGCCGCCACGGCTTTCTTT. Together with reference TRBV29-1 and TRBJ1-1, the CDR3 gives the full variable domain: SAVISQKPSRDICQRGTSLTIQCQVDSQVTMMFWYRQQPGQSLTLIATANQGSEATYESGFVIDKFPISRPNLTFSTLTVSNMSPEDSSIYLCSVERFAATAFFGQGTRLTVV.

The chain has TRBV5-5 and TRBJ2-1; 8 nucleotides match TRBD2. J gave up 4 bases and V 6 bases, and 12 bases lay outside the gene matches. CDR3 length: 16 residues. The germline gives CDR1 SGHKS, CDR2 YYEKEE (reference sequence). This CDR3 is CASTIFSGARYNEQFF. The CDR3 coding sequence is TGTGCCAGCACCATTTTTAGCGGGGCTAGGTACAATGAGCAGTTCTTC.

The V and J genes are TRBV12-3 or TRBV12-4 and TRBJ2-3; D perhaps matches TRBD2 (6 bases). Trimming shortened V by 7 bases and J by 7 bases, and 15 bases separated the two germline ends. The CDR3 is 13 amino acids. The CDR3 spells CASNTGLPNTQYF. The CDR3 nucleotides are TGTGCCAGCAATACGGGACTCCCCAATACGCAGTATTTT.

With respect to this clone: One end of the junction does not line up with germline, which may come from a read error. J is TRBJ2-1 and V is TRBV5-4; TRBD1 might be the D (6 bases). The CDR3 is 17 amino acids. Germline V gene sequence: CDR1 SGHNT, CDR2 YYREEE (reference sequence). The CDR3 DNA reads TGTGCCAGCACCTTGTTACAGGGTGTATCGGTTTCGAATGAGCAGTTCTTC. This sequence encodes CASTLLQGVSVSNEQFF.

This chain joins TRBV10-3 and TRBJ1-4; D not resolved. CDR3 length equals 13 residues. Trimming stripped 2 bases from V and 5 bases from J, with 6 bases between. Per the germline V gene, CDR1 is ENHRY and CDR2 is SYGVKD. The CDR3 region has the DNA TGTGCCATCAGTGAGGGAGAGAATGAAAAACTGTTTTTT. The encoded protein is CAISEGENEKLFF.

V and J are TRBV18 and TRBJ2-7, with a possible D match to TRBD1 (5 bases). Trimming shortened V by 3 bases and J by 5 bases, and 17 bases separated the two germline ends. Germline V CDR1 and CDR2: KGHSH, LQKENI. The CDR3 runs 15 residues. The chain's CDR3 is CASSPLRGPSHEQYF. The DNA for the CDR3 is TGTGCCAGCTCACCTCTTAGGGGTCCCTCACACGAGCAGTACTTC.

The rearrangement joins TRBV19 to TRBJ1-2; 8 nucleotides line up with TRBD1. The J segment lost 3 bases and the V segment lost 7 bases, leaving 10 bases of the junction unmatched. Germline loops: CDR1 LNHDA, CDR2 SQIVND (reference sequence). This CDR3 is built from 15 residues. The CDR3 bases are TGTGCCAGTAAACACCCCCCAGGGGGCGACTATGGCTACACCTTC. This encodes CASKHPPGGDYGYTF.

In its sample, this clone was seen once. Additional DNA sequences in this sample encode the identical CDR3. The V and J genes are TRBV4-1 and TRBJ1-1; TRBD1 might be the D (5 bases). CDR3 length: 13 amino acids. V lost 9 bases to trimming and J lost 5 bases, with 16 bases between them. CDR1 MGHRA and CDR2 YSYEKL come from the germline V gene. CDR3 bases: TGCGCCAGTGGCAGGGTTGTTGGGACTGAAGCTTTCTTT. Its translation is CASGRVVGTEAFF.

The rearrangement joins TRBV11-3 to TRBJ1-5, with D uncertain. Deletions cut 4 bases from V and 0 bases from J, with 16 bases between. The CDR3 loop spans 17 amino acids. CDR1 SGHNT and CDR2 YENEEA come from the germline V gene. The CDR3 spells CASSCWRRSYSNQPQHF. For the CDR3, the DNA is TGTGCCAGCAGCTGCTGGAGGAGATCCTATAGCAATCAGCCCCAGCATTTT.

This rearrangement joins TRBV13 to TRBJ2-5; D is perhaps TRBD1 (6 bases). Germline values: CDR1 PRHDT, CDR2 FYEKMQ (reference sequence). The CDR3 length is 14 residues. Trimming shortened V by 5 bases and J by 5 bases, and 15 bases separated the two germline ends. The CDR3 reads CASSPQGGWETQYF. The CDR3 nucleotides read TGTGCCAGCAGCCCCCAAGGGGGTTGGGAGACCCAGTACTTC.

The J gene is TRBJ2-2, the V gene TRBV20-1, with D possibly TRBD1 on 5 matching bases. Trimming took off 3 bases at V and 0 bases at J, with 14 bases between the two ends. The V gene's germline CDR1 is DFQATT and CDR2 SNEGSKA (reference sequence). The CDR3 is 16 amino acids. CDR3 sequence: CSASPRERSNTGELFF. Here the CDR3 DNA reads TGCAGTGCTAGTCCCAGGGAACGGTCGAACACCGGGGAGCTGTTTTTT.

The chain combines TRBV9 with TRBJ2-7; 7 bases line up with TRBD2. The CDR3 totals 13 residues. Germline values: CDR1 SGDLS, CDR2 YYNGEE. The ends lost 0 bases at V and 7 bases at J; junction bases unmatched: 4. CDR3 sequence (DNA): TGTGCCAGCAGCGTAGTGCTGGGGGGGGAGCAGTACTTC. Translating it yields CASSVVLGGEQYF.

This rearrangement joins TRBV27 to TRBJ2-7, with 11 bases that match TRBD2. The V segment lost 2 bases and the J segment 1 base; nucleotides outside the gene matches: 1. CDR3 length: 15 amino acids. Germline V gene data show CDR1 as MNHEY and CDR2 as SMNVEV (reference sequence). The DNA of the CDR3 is TGTGCCAGCAGTTTAAGACTAGCGGGATCCTACGAGCAGTACTTC. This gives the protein CASSLRLAGSYEQYF.

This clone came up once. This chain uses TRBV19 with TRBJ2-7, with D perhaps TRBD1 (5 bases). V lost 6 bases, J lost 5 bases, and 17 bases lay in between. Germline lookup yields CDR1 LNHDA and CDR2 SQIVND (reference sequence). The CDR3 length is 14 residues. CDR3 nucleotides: TGTGCCAGTAGCCTAGAAGCGACAGTAGACGAGCAGTACTTC. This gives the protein CASSLEATVDEQYF.

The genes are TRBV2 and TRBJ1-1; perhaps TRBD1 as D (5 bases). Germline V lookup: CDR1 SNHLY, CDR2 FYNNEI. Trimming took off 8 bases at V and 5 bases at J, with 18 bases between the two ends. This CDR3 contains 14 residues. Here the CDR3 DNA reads TGTGCCAGCCACGTTCAGGGCATCTTAACTGAAGCTTTCTTT. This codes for CASHVQGILTEAFF. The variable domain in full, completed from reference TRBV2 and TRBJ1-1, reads EPEVTQTPSHQVTQMGQEVILRCVPISNHLYFYWYRQILGQKVEFLVSFYNNEISEKSEIFDDQFSVERPDGSNFTLKIRSTKLEDSAMYFCASHVQGILTEAFFGQGTRLTVV.

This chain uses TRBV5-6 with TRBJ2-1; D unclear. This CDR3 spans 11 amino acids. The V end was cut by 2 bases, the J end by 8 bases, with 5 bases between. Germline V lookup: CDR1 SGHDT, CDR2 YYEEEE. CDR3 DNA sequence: TGTGCCAGCAGCTTAGACTATGAGCAGTTCTTC. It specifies CASSLDYEQFF.

The CDR3 loop is CATSGDNSNQPQHF. The CDR3 DNA sequence: TGTGCCACCAGTGGAGATAATAGCAATCAGCCCCAGCATTTT. V usage is TRBV24-1 and J usage is TRBJ1-5; D ambiguous. This CDR3 contains 14 residues. Germline loops: CDR1 KGHDR, CDR2 SFDVKD. The V end lost 5 bases, the J end lost 0 bases, and 7 bases lay between the germline ends.

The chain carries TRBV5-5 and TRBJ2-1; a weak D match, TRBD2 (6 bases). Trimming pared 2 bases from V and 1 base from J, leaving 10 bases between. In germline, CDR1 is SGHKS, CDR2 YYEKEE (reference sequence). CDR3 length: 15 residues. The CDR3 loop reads CASSFLATSYNEQFF. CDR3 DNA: TGTGCCAGCAGCTTCCTAGCGACATCCTACAATGAGCAGTTCTTC.

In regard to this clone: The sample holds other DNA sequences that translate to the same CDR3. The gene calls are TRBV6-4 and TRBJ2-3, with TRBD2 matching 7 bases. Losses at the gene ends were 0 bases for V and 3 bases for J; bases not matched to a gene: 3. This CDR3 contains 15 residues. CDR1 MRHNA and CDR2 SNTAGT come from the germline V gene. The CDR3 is CASSDSSGGTDTQYF. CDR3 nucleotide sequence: TGTGCCAGCAGTGACTCTTCCGGGGGGACAGATACGCAGTATTTT.

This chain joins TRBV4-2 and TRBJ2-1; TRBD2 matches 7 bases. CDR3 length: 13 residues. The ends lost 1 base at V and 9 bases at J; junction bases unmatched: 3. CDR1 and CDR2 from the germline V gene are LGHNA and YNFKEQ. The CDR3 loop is CASSQVRGGEQFF. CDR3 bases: TGTGCCAGCAGCCAAGTCCGCGGGGGTGAGCAGTTCTTC.

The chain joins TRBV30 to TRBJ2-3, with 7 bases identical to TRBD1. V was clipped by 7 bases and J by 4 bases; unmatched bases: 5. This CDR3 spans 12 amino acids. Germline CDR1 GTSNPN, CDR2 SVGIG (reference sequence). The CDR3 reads CALQGSADTQYF. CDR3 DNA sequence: TGTGCCTTACAGGGGTCCGCAGATACGCAGTATTTT. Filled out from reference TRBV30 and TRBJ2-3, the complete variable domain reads SQTIHQWPATLVQPVGSPLSLECTVEGTSNPNLYWYRQAAGRGLQLLFYSVGIGQISSEVPQNLSASRPQDRQFILSSKKLLLSDSGFYLCALQGSADTQYFGPGTRLTVL.

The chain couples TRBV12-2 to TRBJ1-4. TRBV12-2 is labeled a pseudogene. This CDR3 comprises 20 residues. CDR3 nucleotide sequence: TGTGCAAGTCGCTTACCTATCCTAAGCGTCGACGGCGCAACTAATGAAAAACTGTTTTTT. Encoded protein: CASRLPILSVDGATNEKLFF.